A single sample is the source of the 16 T cell receptor beta chains below, sequenced in a study of T cell changes during pregnancy in multiple sclerosis. Only in-frame clones appear in the TCRdb table, and some are missing; sequencing was by immunoSEQ multiplex PCR. The sample consists of approximately 60,000 clones, 92% of them appearing once. This specimen was peripheral blood, taken in the first trimester of pregnancy. The receptors shown here come from a female donor with multiple sclerosis, enrolled in a pregnancy study.

This sequence joins TRBV27 and TRBJ2-5; 9 bases fit TRBD1. The germline CDR1 and CDR2 sequences are MNHEY and SMNVEV (reference sequence). V lost 2 bases to trimming and J lost 1 base; unmatched junction nucleotides: 2. The CDR3 loop spans 15 amino acids. CDR3 in amino acids: CASSLGTGFQETQYF. The CDR3 bases are TGTGCCAGCAGTTTAGGGACAGGGTTCCAAGAGACCCAGTACTTC.

The chain has TRBV30 and TRBJ2-5, with D maybe TRBD1 (6 bases). The CDR3 spans 13 residues. Germline CDR1 and CDR2: GTSNPN and SVGIG (reference sequence). Trimming shortened V by 4 bases and J by 2 bases, and 11 bases separated the two germline ends. CDR3 nucleotide sequence: TGTGCCTGGAACCGGGACATACAAGAGACCCAGTACTTC. Protein product: CAWNRDIQETQYF.

V gene TRBV5-4 combines with J gene TRBJ2-1; 14 bases match TRBD2. Per germline, CDR1 SGHNT and CDR2 YYREEE (reference sequence). This CDR3 spans 17 amino acids. Trimming cost V 4 bases and J 2 bases; bases outside gene matches: 5. The CDR3 DNA reads as TGTGCCAGCAGCCCGGGACTAGCGGGGGCGACCTACAATGAGCAGTTCTTC. This encodes CASSPGLAGATYNEQFF.

The chain has TRBV7-8 and TRBJ2-3, with a tentative D call TRBD2 (6 bases). The ends were cut back, 5 bases at V and 4 bases at J, with 16 bases in the middle. The CDR3 extends over 15 amino acids. The germline CDR1 and CDR2 sequences are SGHVS and FQNEAQ. Here the CDR3 DNA reads TGTGCCAGCAGCCCCCGGGTGCGGGATCCAGATACGCAGTATTTT. Residues: CASSPRVRDPDTQYF.

The chain uses TRBV7-3 and TRBJ1-1; TRBD1 agrees at 10 bases. Trimming cost V 5 bases and J 7 bases; bases outside gene matches: 4. Germline V gives CDR1 SGHTA, CDR2 FQGTGA. The CDR3 is 13 amino acids. The CDR3 here is CASSPTGGGEAFF. The CDR3 DNA sequence: TGTGCCAGCAGCCCGACAGGGGGCGGTGAAGCTTTCTTT.

This chain joins TRBV19 and TRBJ1-5, with a tentative D call TRBD1 (5 bases). V was cut by 3 bases and J by 3 bases, with 9 bases left in between. CDR1 is LNHDA and CDR2 is SQIVND in the germline V gene (reference sequence). The CDR3 loop spans 14 amino acids. DNA for the CDR3: TGTGCCAGTAGTATCGGGGGGGACAATCAGCCCCAGCATTTT. Amino acid sequence: CASSIGGDNQPQHF.

This clone was found once. The chain employs TRBV4-1 and TRBJ2-3; TRBD2 matches at 8 bases. The CDR3 is 18 amino acids. Germline assignment: CDR1 MGHRA and CDR2 YSYEKL. V lost 4 bases, J lost 0 bases, and 12 bases stayed unmatched. CDR3 sequence (DNA): TGCGCCAGCAGCCTTGGGAGCGGGGGCAGTCTCAGCACAGATACGCAGTATTTT. This sequence encodes CASSLGSGGSLSTDTQYF.

V usage is TRBV27 and J usage is TRBJ2-1, with 7 positions matching TRBD1. The CDR3 length is 14 residues. The germline CDR1 and CDR2 sequences are MNHEY and SMNVEV (reference sequence). Trimming removed 4 bases from V and 5 bases from J; junction bases left unmatched: 5. The CDR3 DNA sequence: TGTGCCAGCAGTTCGACAGGGCCCAACAATGAGCAGTTCTTC. It yields the protein CASSSTGPNNEQFF.

For the CDR3, the DNA is TGTGCCAGCAGCGTATCCGGGACAGGGGTCCACGAGCAGTACTTC. Translated: CASSVSGTGVHEQYF. The chain joins TRBV9 to TRBJ2-7, with TRBD1 matching over 10 bases. Losses at the gene ends were 1 base for V and 5 bases for J; bases not matched to a gene: 6. Germline V CDR1 and CDR2: SGDLS, YYNGEE. The CDR3 sequence is 15 residues long.

The V call is TRBV18, the J call TRBJ1-5; no definite D call. The germline V gene encodes CDR1 KGHSH and CDR2 LQKENI. Trimming left V 3 bases short and J 3 bases short, with 12 bases between. This CDR3 comprises 15 residues. This CDR3 is CASSPIEGDNQPQHF. The CDR3 nucleotides read TGTGCCAGCTCACCCATTGAGGGAGACAATCAGCCCCAGCATTTT.

The J gene is TRBJ2-5, the V gene TRBV14; 7 nucleotides agree with TRBD2. The V gene end was trimmed by 3 bases and the J gene end by 2 bases; junction bases not matched to a gene: 3. CDR3 length: 14 amino acids. Germline-derived CDR1 and CDR2 are SGHDN and FVKESK. The chain's CDR3 is CASSHLGGQETQYF. The CDR3 nucleotides are TGTGCCAGCAGCCATCTGGGGGGGCAAGAGACCCAGTACTTC.

V and J are TRBV7-2 and TRBJ1-1; 9 bases fit TRBD1. The CDR3 is made up of 19 amino acids. After removal of 10 bases from V and 0 bases from J, the junction contained 21 bases not matched to a gene. CDR1 is SGHTA, CDR2 FQGNSA, per germline. As DNA, the CDR3 is TGTGCCATTCCGAAACCCTATTTTACAGGGGGCGCGTTGAACACTGAAGCTTTCTTT. This encodes CAIPKPYFTGGALNTEAFF.

The V call is TRBV28, the J call TRBJ2-4; D is undetermined. The germline V and J ends were trimmed by 6 bases and 0 bases, with 6 bases remaining between them. Germline CDR1 MDHEN, CDR2 SYDVKM. This CDR3 contains 13 residues. CDR3 nucleotides: TGTGCCAGCAGCTATGGAGCCAAAAACATTCAGTACTTC. This gives the protein CASSYGAKNIQYF.

The chain carries TRBV4-2 and TRBJ2-6, with a tentative D call TRBD1 (6 bases). Between the trimmed V and J ends, which lost 1 base and 0 bases, there was a span of 10 bases. The CDR3 extends over 17 amino acids. Germline loops: CDR1 LGHNA, CDR2 YNFKEQ. The CDR3 protein is CASSQGEGGSGANVLTF. The CDR3 DNA sequence: TGTGCCAGCAGCCAAGGGGAAGGGGGCTCTGGGGCCAACGTCCTGACTTTC.

The chain uses TRBV19 and TRBJ2-7, with no clear D. Germline CDR1 LNHDA, CDR2 SQIVND (reference sequence). This CDR3 is 15 amino acids long. Trimming pared 2 bases from V and 3 bases from J, leaving 14 bases between. CDR3: CASSITTSYYYEQYF. The CDR3 coding sequence is TGTGCCAGTAGTATAACCACCTCGTACTACTACGAGCAGTACTTC.

The chain has TRBV15 and TRBJ2-3; TRBD1 agrees at 7 bases. From germline, CDR1 is LNHNV and CDR2 YYDKDF (reference sequence). This CDR3 is built from 16 residues. With 0 bases clipped from V and 6 bases from J, the junction kept 9 bases outside the gene matches. The CDR3 here is CATSRDPDRFKDTQYF. CDR3 DNA sequence: TGTGCCACCAGCAGAGATCCGGACAGGTTCAAGGATACGCAGTATTTT.